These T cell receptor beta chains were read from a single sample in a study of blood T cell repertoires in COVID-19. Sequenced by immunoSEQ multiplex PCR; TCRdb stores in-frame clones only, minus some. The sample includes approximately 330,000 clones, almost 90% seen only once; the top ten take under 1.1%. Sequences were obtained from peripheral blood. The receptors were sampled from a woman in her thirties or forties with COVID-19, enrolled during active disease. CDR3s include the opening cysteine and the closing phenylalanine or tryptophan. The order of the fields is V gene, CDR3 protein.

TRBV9	CASSVDGGGDEQFF
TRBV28	CASSLAGGGYGYTF
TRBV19	CASMRAGSAYNEQFF
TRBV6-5	CAAGWSYNSPLHF
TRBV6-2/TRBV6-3	CASSRGLASYNEQFF
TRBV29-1	CSVGGETVSYEQYF
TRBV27	CASSLGALTEAFF
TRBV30	CAWSTRVAGIYQETQYF
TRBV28	CASSQGQGALREKLFF
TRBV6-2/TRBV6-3	CASSSPGTQYF
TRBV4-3	CASSQELAGGLDTGELFF
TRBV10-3	CAISGGQSNTGELFF
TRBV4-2	CASSQSQGQNQPQHF
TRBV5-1	CASSLAGGTGPTEAFF
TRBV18	CASSPDTHTEAFF
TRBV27	CASSFPAGGNEQFF
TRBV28	CASPRVPIYF
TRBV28	CASRGTGELFF
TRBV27	CASSSDRGRAEAFF
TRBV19	CASSTGTANSPLHF
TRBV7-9	CASSYRDTGELFF
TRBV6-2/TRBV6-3	CASSPGNYGYTF
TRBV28	CASSSTSMGHTEAFF
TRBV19	CASSPYRQGGYTF
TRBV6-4	CASSEGTRVSNEQFF
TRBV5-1	CASSGGLAGGADTQYF
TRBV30	CAWTSPGVAKNIQYF
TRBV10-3	CAISVYRGTETQYF
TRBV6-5	CASSPASTGYGYTF
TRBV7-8	CASSRWGANTGELFF
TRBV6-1	CASSETRRTLFMNTEAFF